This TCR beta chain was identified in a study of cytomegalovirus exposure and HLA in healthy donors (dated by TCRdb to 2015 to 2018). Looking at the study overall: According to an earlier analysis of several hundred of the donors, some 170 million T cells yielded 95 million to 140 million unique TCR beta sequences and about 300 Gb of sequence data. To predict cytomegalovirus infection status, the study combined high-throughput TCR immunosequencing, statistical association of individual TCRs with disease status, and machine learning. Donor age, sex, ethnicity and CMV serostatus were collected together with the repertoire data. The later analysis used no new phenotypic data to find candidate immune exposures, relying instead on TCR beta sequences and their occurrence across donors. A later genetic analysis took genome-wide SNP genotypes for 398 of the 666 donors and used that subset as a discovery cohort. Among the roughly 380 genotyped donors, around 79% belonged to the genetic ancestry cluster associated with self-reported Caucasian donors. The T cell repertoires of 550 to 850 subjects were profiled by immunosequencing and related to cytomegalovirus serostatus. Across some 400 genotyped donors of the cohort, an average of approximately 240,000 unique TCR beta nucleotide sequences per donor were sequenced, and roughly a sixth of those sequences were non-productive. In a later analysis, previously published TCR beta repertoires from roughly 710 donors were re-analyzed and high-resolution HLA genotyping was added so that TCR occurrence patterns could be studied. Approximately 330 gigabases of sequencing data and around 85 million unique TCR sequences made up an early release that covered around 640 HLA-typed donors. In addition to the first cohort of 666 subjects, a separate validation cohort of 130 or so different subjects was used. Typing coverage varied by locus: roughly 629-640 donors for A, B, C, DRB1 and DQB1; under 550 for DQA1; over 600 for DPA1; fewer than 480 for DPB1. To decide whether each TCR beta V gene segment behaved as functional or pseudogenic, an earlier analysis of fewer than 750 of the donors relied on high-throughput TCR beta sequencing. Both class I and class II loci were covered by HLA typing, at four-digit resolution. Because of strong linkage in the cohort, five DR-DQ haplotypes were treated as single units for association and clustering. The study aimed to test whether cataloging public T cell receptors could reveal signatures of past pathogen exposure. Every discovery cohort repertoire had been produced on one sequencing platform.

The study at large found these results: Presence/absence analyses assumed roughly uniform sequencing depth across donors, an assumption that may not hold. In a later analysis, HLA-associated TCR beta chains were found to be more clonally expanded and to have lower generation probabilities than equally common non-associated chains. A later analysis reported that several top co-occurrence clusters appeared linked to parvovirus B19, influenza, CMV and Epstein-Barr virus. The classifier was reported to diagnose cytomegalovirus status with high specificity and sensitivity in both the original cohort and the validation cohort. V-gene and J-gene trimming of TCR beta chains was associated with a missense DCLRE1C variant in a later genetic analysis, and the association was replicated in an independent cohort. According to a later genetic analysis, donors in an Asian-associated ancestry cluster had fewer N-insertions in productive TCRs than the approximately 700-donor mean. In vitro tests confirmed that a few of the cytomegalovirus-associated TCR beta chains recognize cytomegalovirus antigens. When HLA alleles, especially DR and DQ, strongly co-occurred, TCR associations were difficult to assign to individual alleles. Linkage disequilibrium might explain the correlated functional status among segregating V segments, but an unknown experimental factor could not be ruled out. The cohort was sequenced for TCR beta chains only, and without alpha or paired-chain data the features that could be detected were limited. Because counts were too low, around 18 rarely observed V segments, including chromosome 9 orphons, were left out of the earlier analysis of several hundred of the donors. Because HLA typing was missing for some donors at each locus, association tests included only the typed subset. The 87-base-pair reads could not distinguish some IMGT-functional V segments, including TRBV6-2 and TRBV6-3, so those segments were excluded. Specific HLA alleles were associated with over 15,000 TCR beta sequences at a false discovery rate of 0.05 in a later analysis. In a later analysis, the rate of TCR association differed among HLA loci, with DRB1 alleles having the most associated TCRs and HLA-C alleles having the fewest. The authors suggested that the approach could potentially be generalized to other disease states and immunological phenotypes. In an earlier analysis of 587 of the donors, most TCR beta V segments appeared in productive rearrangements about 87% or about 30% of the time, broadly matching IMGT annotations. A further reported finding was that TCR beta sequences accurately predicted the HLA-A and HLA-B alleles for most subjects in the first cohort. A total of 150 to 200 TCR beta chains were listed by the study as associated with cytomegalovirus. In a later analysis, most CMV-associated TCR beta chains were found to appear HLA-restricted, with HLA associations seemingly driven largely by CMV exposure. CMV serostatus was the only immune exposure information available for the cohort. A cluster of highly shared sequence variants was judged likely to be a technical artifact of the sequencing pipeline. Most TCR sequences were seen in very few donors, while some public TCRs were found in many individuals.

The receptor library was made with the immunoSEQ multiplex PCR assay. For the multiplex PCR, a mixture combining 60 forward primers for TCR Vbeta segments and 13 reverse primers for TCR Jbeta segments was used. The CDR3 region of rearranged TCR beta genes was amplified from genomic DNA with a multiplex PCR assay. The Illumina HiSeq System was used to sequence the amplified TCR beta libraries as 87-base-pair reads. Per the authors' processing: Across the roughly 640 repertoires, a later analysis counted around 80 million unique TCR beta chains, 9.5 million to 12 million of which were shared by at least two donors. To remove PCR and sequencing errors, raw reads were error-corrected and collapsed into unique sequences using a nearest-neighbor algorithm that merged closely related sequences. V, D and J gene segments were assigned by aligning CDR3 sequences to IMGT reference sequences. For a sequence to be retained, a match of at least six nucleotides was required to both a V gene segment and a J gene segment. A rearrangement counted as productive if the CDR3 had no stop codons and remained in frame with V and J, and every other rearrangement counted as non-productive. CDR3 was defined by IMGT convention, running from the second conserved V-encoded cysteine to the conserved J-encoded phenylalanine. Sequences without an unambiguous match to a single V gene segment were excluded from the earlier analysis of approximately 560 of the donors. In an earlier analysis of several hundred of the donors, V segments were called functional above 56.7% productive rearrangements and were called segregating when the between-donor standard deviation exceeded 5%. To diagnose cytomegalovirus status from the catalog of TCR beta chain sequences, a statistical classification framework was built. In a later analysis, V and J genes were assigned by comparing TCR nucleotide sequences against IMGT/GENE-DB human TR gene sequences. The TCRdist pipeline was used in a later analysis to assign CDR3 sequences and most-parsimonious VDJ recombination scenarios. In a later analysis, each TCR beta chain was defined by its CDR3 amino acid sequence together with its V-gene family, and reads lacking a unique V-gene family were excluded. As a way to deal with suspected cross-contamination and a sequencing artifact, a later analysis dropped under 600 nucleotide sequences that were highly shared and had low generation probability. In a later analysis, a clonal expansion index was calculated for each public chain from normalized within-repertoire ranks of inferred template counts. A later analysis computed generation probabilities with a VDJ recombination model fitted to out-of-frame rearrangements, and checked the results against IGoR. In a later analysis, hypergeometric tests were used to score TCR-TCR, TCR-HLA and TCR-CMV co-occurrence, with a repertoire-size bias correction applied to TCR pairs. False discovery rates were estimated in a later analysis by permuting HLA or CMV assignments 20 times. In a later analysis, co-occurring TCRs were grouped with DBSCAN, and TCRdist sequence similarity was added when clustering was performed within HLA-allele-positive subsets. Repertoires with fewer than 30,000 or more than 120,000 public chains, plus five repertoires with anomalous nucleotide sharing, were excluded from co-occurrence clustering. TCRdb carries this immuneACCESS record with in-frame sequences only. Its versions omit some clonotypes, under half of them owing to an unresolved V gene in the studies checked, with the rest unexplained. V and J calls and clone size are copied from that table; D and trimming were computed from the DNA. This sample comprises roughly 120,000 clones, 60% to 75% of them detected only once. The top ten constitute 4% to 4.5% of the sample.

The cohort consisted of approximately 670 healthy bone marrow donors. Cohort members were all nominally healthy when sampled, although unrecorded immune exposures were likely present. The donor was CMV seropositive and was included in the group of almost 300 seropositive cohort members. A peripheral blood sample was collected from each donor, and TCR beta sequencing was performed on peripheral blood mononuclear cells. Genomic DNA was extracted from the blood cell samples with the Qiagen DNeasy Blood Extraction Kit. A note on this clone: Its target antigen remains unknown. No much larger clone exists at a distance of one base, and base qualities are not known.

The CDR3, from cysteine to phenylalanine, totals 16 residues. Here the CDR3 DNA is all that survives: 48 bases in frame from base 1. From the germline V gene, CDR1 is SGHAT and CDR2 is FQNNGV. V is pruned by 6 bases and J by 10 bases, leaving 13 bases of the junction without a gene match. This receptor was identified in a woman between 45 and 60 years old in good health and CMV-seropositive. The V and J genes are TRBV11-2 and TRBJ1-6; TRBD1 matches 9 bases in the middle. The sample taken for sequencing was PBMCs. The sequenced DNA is TGTGCCAGCAGAGCTCGGGACAGGGTCTTGGACTCACCCCTCCACTTT. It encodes CASRARDRVLDSPLHF.